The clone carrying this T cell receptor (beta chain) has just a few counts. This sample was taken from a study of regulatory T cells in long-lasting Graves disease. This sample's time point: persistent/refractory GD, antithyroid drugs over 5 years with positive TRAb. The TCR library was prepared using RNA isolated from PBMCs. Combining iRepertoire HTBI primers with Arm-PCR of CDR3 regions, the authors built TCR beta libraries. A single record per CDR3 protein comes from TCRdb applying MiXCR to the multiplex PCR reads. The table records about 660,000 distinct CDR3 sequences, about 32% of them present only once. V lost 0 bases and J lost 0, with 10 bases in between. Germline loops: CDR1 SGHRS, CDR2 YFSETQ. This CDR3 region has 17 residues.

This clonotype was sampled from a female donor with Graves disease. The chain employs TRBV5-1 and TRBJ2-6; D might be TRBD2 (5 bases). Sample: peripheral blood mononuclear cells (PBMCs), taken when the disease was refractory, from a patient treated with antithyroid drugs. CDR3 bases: TGCGCCAGCAGCTTGGTGGGGAGCGACTCTGGGGCCAACGTCCTGACTTTC. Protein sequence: CASSLVGSDSGANVLTF.